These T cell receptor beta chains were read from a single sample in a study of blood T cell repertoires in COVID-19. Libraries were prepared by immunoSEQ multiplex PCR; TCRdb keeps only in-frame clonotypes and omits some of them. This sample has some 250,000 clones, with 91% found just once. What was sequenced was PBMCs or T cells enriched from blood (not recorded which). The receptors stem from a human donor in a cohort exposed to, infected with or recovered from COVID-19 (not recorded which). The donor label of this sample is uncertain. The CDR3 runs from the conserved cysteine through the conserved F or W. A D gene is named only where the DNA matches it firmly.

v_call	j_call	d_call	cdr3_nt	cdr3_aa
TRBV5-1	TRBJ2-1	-	TGCGCCAGCAGCCCAGCCGGTCAAACAGCCTACAATGAGCAGTTCTTC	CASSPAGQTAYNEQFF
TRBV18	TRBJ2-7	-	TGTGCCAGCTCACCACTGGACGAGGGTGCGTTATACGAGCAGTACTTC	CASSPLDEGALYEQYF
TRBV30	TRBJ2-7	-	TGTGCCTGGAGTTCAACGGGGGTAAAGCAGTACTTC	CAWSSTGVKQYF
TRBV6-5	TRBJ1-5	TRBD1	TGTGCCAGCAGCGGGACAGGGGGATATCAGCCCCAGCATTTT	CASSGTGGYQPQHF
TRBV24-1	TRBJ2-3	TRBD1	TGTGCCACCAGTGGCTTGGGACAGGGGGCTAGCACAGATACGCAGTATTTT	CATSGLGQGASTDTQYF
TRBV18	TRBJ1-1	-	TGTGCCAGCTCGTTTGACAACATGAACACTGAAGCTTTCTTT	CASSFDNMNTEAFF
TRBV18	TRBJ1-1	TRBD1	TGTGCCAGCTCGCCGGGACAGATGAACACTGAAGCTTTCTTT	CASSPGQMNTEAFF
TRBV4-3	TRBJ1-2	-	TGCGCCAGCAGCCCCGGGGGGGTAGTCTATGGCTACACCTTC	CASSPGGVVYGYTF
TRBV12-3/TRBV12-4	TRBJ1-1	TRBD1	TGTGCCAGCAGCACCACTCGACAGGGGGCGACTTTCTTT	CASSTTRQGATFF
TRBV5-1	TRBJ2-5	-	TGCGCCAGCAGCCTAACGGTATCCCAAGAGACCCAGTACTTC	CASSLTVSQETQYF